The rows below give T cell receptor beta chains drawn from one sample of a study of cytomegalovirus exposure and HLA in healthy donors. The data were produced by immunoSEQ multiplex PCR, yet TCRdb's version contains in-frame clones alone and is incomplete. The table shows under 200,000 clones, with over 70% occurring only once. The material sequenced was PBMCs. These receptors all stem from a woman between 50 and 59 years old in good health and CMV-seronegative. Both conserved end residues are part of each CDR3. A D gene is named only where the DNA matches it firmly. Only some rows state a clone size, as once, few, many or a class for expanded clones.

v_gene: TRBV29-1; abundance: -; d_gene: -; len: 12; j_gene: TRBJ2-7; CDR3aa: CSVEEGAYGQYF; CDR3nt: TGCAGCGTTGAAGAGGGAGCCTACGGGCAGTACTTC
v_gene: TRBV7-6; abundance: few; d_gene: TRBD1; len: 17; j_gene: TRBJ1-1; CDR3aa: CASSFWQGGAPNTEAFF; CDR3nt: TGTGCCAGCAGCTTCTGGCAGGGGGGCGCCCCGAACACTGAAGCTTTCTTT
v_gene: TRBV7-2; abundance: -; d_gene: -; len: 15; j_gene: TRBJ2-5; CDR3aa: CASSPLAPRGETQYF; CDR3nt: TGTGCCAGCAGCCCCCTAGCCCCCCGGGGGGAGACCCAGTACTTC
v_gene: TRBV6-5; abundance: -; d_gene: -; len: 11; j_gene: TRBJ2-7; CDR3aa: CASSYLYEQYF; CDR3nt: TGTGCCAGCAGTTACCTCTACGAGCAGTACTTC
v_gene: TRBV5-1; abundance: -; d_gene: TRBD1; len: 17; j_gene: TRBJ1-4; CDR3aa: CASSLTGGPGGNEKLFF; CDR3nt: TGCGCCAGCAGCTTGACAGGGGGCCCCGGGGGTAATGAAAAACTGTTTTTT
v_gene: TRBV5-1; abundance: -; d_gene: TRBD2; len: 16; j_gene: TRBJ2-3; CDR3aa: CASSRPGTSTSDTQYF; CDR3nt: TGCGCCAGCAGCCGTCCCGGGACTAGCACCTCAGATACGCAGTATTTT
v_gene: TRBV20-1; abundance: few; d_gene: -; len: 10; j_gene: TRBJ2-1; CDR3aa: CSAPRREQFF; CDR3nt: TGCAGTGCTCCGCGGCGTGAGCAGTTCTTC
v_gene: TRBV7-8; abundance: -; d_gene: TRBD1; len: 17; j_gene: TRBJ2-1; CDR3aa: CASSLALTGGPYNEQFF; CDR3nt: TGTGCCAGCAGCTTAGCCCTGACAGGGGGCCCTTACAATGAGCAGTTCTTC
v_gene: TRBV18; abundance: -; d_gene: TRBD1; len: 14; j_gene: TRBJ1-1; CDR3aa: CASSPRQGEPEAFF; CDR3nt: TGTGCCAGCTCCCCAAGACAGGGCGAACCTGAAGCTTTCTTT
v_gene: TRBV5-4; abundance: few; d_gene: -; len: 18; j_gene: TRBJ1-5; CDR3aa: CASSLLGQQGHTNQPQHF; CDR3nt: TGTGCCAGCAGCTTGTTAGGTCAACAGGGACATACGAATCAGCCCCAGCATTTT
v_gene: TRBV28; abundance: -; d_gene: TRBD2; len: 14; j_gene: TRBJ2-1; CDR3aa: CASVAGGPKNEQFF; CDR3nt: TGTGCCAGCGTAGCGGGGGGGCCGAAGAATGAGCAGTTCTTC
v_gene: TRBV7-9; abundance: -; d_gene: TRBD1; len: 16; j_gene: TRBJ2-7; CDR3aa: CASSSTPAGTGREQYF; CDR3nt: TGTGCCAGCAGCTCAACCCCCGCCGGGACAGGGAGGGAGCAGTACTTC
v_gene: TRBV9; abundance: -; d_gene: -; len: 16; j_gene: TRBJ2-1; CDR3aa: CASSANPSAEWDEQFF; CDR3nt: TGTGCCAGCAGCGCCAACCCTAGCGCGGAGTGGGATGAGCAGTTCTTC
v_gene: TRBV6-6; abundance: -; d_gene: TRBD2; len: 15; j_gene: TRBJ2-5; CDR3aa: CASRTSGGNQETQYF; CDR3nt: TGTGCCAGCAGAACTAGCGGGGGCAACCAAGAGACCCAGTACTTC
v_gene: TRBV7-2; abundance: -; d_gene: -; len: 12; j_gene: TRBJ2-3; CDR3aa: CASSLAFDTQYF; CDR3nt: TGTGCCAGCAGCCTGGCATTTGATACGCAGTATTTT
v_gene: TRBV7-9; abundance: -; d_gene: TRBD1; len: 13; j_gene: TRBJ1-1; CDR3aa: CASSFGQGTEAFF; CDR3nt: TGTGCCAGCAGCTTTGGACAGGGGACTGAAGCTTTCTTT
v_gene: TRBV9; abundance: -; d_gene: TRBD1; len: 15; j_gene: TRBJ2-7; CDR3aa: CASSPSGQGVYEQYF; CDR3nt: TGTGCCAGCAGCCCCTCGGGACAGGGGGTTTACGAGCAGTACTTC
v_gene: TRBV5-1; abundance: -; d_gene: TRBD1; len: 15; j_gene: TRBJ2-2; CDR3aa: CASSQDRSNTGELFF; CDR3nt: TGCGCCAGCAGCCAGGACAGGTCGAACACCGGGGAGCTGTTTTTT
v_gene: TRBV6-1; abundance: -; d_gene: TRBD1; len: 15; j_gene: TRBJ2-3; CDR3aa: CASSGWTGETDTQYF; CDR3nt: TGTGCCAGCAGCGGCTGGACAGGGGAGACAGATACGCAGTATTTT
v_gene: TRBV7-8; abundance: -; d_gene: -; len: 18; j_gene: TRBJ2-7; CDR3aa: CASSLVAMTGVGSYEQYF; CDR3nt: TGTGCCAGCAGCTTGGTTGCGATGACGGGAGTGGGGTCCTACGAGCAGTACTTC
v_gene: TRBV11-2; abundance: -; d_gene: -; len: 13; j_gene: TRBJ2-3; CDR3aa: CASSWVDGDTQYF; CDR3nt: TGTGCCAGCAGTTGGGTAGACGGGGATACGCAGTATTTT
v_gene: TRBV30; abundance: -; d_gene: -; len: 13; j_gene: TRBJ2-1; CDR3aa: CAWNEGLRNEQFF; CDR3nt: TGTGCCTGGAATGAGGGTCTGAGAAATGAGCAGTTCTTC
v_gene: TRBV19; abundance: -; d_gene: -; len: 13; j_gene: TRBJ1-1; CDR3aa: CASRWVGVTEAFF; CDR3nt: TGTGCCAGTAGATGGGTCGGGGTCACTGAAGCTTTCTTT
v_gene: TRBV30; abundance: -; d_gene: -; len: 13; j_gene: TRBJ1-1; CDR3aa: CAWRYRANTEAFF; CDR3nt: TGTGCCTGGAGATACAGGGCCAACACTGAAGCTTTCTTT
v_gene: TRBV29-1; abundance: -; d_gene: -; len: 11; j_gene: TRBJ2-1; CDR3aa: CSVGPRGEQFF; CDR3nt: TGCAGCGTTGGGCCTCGAGGAGAGCAGTTCTTC
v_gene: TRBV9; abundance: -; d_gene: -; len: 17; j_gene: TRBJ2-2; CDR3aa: CASSLSFKTTNTGELFF; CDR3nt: TGTGCCAGCAGCCTATCTTTTAAGACTACAAACACCGGGGAGCTGTTTTTT
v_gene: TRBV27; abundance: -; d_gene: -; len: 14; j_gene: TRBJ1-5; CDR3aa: CASSQDNSNQPQHF; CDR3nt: TGTGCCAGCAGTCAGGACAATAGCAATCAGCCCCAGCATTTT
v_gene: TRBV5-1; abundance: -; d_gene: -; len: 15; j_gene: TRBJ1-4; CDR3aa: CASSADRTLGEKLFF; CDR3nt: TGCGCCAGCAGCGCTGACAGGACCTTAGGGGAAAAACTGTTTTTT
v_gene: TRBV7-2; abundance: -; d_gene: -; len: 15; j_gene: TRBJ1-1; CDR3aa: CASSFASGVQTEAFF; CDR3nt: TGTGCCAGCAGCTTTGCGTCTGGAGTGCAGACTGAAGCTTTCTTT
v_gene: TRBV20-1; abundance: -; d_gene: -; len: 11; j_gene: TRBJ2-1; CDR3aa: CSARNGNEQFF; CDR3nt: TGCAGTGCTAGAAACGGGAATGAGCAGTTCTTC
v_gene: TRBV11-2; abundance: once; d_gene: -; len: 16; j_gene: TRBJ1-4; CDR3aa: CASSPTLAGANEKLFF; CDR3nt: TGTGCCAGCAGCCCTACGCTAGCAGGGGCGAATGAAAAACTGTTTTTT
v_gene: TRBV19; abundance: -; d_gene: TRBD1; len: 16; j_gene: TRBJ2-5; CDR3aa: CASRAIGTGGRETQYF; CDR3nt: TGTGCCAGTAGGGCGATCGGGACAGGGGGAAGAGAGACCCAGTACTTC
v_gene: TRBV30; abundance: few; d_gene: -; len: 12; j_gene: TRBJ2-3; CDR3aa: CAWSTGTDTQYF; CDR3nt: TGTGCCTGGAGTACCGGGACAGATACGCAGTATTTT
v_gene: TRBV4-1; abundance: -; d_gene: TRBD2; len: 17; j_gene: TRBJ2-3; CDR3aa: CASSRSHSGGTTDTQYF; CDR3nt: TGCGCCAGCAGCCGGTCCCACAGCGGGGGGACCACAGATACGCAGTATTTT
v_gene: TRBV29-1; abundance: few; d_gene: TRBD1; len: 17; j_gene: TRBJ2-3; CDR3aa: CSLIRRPDRGSTDTQYF; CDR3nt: TGCAGCCTGATAAGGCGGCCGGACAGGGGTTCGACAGATACGCAGTATTTT
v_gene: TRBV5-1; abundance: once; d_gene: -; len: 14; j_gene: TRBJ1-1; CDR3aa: CASSLDGRNTEAFF; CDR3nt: TGCGCCAGCAGCTTGGATGGCAGGAACACTGAAGCTTTCTTT
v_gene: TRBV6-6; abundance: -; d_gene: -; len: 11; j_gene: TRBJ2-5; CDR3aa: CASRLRETQYF; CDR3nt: TGTGCCAGCAGACTCAGGGAGACCCAGTACTTC
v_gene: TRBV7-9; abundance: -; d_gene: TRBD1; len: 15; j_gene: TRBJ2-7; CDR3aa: CASSFPGQGNYEQYF; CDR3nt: TGTGCCAGCAGCTTTCCGGGACAGGGGAACTACGAGCAGTACTTC
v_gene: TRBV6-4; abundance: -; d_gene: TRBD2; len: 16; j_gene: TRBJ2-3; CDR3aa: CASSPGSGGSTDTQYF; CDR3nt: TGTGCCAGCAGTCCCGGTAGCGGGGGAAGCACAGATACGCAGTATTTT
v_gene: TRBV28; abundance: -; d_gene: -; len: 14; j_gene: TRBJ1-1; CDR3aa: CASSFTGMNTEAFF; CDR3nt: TGTGCCAGCAGTTTTACGGGTATGAACACTGAAGCTTTCTTT
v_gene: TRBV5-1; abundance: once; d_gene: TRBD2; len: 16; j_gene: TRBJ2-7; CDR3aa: CASSLTPASGRDEQYF; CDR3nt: TGCGCCAGCAGCCTCACCCCGGCTAGCGGGAGAGACGAGCAGTACTTC
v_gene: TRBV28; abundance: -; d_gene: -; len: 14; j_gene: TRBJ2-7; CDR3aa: CASSLSRGFYEQYF; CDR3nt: TGTGCCAGCAGTTTATCCAGGGGCTTCTACGAGCAGTACTTC
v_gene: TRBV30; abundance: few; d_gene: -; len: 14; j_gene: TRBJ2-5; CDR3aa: CAWRIKGMQETQYF; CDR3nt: TGTGCCTGGAGGATTAAGGGGATGCAAGAGACCCAGTACTTC
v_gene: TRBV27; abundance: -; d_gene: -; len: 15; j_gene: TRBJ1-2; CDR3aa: CASSLFSDRSYGYTF; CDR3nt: TGTGCCAGCAGTTTATTTTCGGACAGATCCTATGGCTACACCTTC